This T cell receptor (beta chain) was identified during a study of shared clonotypes between healthy human individuals. CDR3 length: 15 amino acids. V lost 4 bases and J 1 base, leaving 11 bases between the germline ends. The germline V gene has CDR1 LGHNA and CDR2 YSLEER. A deep-level run was used for the assay. Splitting of each subset's genomic DNA was done evenly across several immunoSEQ plates. The method was immunoSEQ multiplex PCR; TCRdb's version includes in-frame clones alone and lacks a portion of them. Among some 470,000 clones listed, around 78% were seen once. The sequence was obtained from a woman between 35 and 50 years old in good health. Some clones in this sample may be carry-over from other donors' samples. The chain employs TRBV4-3 and TRBJ1-5, with D hard to call. What was sequenced was PBMCs. CDR3 coding DNA: TGCGCCAGCAGCCTGCAGGTGGGGAGCAATCAGCCCCAGCATTTT. It specifies CASSLQVGSNQPQHF.